This T cell receptor beta chain derives from a study of beta chain features in type 1 diabetes. Study-wide results and caveats: Type 1 diabetes patients showed a moderate but significant shortening of TCRB CDR3s in all four CD4+ subsets.

Germline V lookup: CDR1 LNHNV, CDR2 YYDKDF (reference sequence). This CDR3 is built from 13 residues. Deletions cut 3 bases from V and 2 bases from J, with 8 bases between. All of the isolated RNA was reverse transcribed, so expressed TCRB transcripts were sequenced. Assay: immunoSEQ multiplex PCR; the TCRdb copy retains only in-frame clones and omits some. This table holds a few hundred thousand clones, approximately 14% found once. This clone was counted a few times. The antigen is not known. Material: naive CD4+ T cells from blood. The rearrangement uses TRBV15 and TRBJ2-7, with D possibly TRBD1 on 6 matching bases. The source is a man aged 30-40 years with type 1 diabetes. The CDR3: CATSRDRTYEQYF. CDR3 DNA sequence: TGTGCCACCAGCAGGGACAGAACCTACGAGCAGTACTTC.